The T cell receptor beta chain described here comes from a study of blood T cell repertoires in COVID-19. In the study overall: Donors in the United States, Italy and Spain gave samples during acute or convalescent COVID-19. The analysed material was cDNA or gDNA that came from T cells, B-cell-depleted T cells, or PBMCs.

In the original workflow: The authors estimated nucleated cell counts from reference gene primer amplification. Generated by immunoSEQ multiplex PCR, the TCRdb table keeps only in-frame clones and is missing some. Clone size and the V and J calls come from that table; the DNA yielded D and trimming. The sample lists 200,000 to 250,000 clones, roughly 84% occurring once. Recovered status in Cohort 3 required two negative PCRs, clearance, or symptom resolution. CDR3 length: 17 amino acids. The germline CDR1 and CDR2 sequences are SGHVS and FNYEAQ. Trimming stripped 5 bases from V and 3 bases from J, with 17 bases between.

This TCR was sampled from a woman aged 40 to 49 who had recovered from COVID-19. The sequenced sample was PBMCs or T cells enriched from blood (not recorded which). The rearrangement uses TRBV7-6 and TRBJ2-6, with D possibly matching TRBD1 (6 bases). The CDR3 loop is CASSPIQGSDGANVLTF. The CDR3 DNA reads TGTGCCAGCAGCCCGATACAGGGTTCGGATGGGGCCAACGTCCTGACTTTC. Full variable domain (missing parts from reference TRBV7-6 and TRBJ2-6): GAGVSQSPRYKVTKRGQDVALRCDPISGHVSLYWYRQALGQGPEFLTYFNYEAQQDKSGLPNDRFSAERPEGSISTLTIQRTEQRDSAMYRCASSPIQGSDGANVLTFGAGSRLTVL.